The sequence of this TCR beta chain was determined in a study of vaccination effects on CD4 cells after COVID-19. Study in general: There were a couple of convalescent patients who gave samples 16 days and one week before vaccination. Findings of the study overall: Vaccine- and infection-induced clones showed marked clonal contraction late following vaccination.

Profiled with immunoSEQ multiplex PCR; TCRdb holds only in-frame clones, not every one. The sample records about 70,000 clones, 73% being singletons. About this clone itself: The antigen remains undetermined.

V dropped 3 bases and J dropped 0 bases, with 14 bases sitting between them. The CDR3 runs 17 residues. Pools of viral peptides were used by the ViraFEST assay to expand antigen-specific CD4+ T cells ahead of sequencing. Culturing for approximately 10 days preceded CD4+ T cell isolation. Confirmation by PCR established that the person had SARS-CoV-2 infection between March and December 2020. Half-medium changes using IL-2 medium occurred on days 3 and 7. The chain is built from TRBV23-1 and TRBJ1-4, with a weak D call TRBD1 (6 bases). TRBV23-1 is known as an ORF, though its function is uncertain. This sequence originates from a human donor who had a prior SARS-CoV-2 infection. The sample here was CD4+ T cells from PBMCs cultured with HIV peptides, taken before COVID-19 vaccination. Indicated subset: HIV-1 Nef peptide pool negative control/reference culture. The chain's CDR3 is CASSHPKSGATNEKLFF. As DNA, the CDR3 is TGCGCCAGCAGTCACCCTAAATCAGGGGCAACTAATGAAAAACTGTTTTTT.